This T cell receptor (beta chain) was identified in a study of cytomegalovirus exposure and HLA in healthy donors. CDR1 SQVTM and CDR2 ANQGSEA come from the germline V gene. V shed 6 bases, J shed 0 bases, and the junction held 7 bases outside the gene matches. The CDR3 is made up of 15 amino acids. The primer mix had 60 Vbeta and 13 Jbeta primers. Assay used: immunoSEQ multiplex PCR; TCRdb lists only in-frame clones, some missing. The table shows 95,000 to 130,000 clones, with roughly four fifths occurring only once. Sequenced sample: PBMCs. The J gene is TRBJ2-2, the V gene TRBV29-1; TRBD2 matches 7 bases. This sequence was found in a woman aged 18-30 years in good health and CMV-seronegative. The CDR3 loop is CSVRGLLANTGELFF. CDR3 DNA sequence: TGCAGCGTGAGGGGACTACTGGCGAACACCGGGGAGCTGTTTTTT.